A single sample gave rise to the 24 T cell receptor beta chains below, sequenced in a study of shared clonotypes between healthy human individuals. Assay used: immunoSEQ multiplex PCR; TCRdb lists only in-frame clones, some missing. The table records about 2,500,000 clones, roughly 92% of them present only once. Sample: naive CD4+ T cells sorted from blood. Subset in this sample: CD45RA+ positively selected. The receptors come from a man aged 18 to 29 in good health.

The chain has TRBV30 and TRBJ2-7; D remains ambiguous. Germline-derived CDR1 and CDR2 are GTSNPN and SVGIG (reference sequence). The CDR3 runs to 12 residues. The V gene lost 0 bases and the J gene lost 2 bases, with 5 bases spanning the gap. The CDR3 sequence: CAWSVPAYEQYF. The CDR3 region has the DNA TGTGCCTGGAGTGTCCCTGCCTACGAGCAGTACTTC.

This clone was detected once. The chain links TRBV5-1 to TRBJ2-3; TRBD2 matches 12 bases. The V segment lost 5 bases and the J segment 3 bases; nucleotides outside the gene matches: 7. Germline loops: CDR1 SGHRS, CDR2 YFSETQ. The CDR3 runs 16 residues. The chain's CDR3 is CASSSSGRAGTDTQYF. The DNA for the CDR3 is TGCGCCAGCAGTTCTAGCGGGAGGGCCGGGACAGATACGCAGTATTTT. Full variable domain (rest looked up from reference TRBV5-1 and TRBJ2-3): KAGVTQTPRYLIKTRGQQVTLSCSPISGHRSVSWYQQTPGQGLQFLFEYFSETQRNKGNFPGRFSGRQFSNSRSEMNVSTLELGDSALYLCASSSSGRAGTDTQYFGPGTRLTVL.

This chain uses TRBV14 with TRBJ1-2; no clear D gene. The CDR3 length is 11 residues. Trimming left V 4 bases short and J 14 bases short, with 14 bases between. Germline V gene sequence: CDR1 SGHDN, CDR2 FVKESK. CDR3 nucleotides: TGTGCCAGCAGCCCCGGCGAGGTGCAAACCTTC. Translated, it gives CASSPGEVQTF.

This clone has a single count. J is TRBJ2-6 and V is TRBV2; 7 nucleotides line up with TRBD1. Unmatched junction bases numbered 7, after V lost 7 bases and J lost 1 base. Germline CDR1 reads SNHLY; CDR2 reads FYNNEI. The CDR3 loop spans 16 amino acids. The CDR3 sequence: CASIIDRASGANVLTF. Here the CDR3 DNA reads TGTGCCAGCATTATTGACAGGGCGTCTGGGGCCAACGTCCTGACTTTC.

V and J are TRBV6-6 and TRBJ2-7, with 7 bases lining up with TRBD1. This CDR3 spans 15 amino acids. V gave up 6 bases and J gave up 1 base; unmatched junction bases: 9. Germline CDR1 is MNHNY and CDR2 is SVGAGI (reference sequence). The DNA of the CDR3 is TGTGCCAGCAGCCACAATAGACAGGGATCCTACGAGCAGTACTTC. The encoded protein is CASSHNRQGSYEQYF.

V usage is TRBV6-5 and J usage is TRBJ2-7; a possible D gene is TRBD1 (6 bases). CDR3 size: 15 residues. V dropped 8 bases and J dropped 6 bases, with 23 bases sitting between them. The V gene's germline CDR1 is MNHEY and CDR2 SVGAGI. CDR3 sequence: CASLFGQIGSPEQYF. The CDR3 DNA reads as TGTGCCAGCCTATTTGGACAGATCGGTTCTCCCGAGCAGTACTTC.

The chain recombines TRBV5-5 with TRBJ2-3; 12 bases map to TRBD2. Germline CDR1 reads SGHKS; CDR2 reads YYEKEE (reference sequence). CDR3 size: 16 residues. With V trimmed by 3 bases and J by 10 bases, 12 bases remained unmatched. The CDR3 DNA follows: TGTGCCAGCAGCTCGGGACGGACTAGCGGGATTTTCGCGCAGTATTTT. Protein: CASSSGRTSGIFAQYF. The variable domain in full, completed from reference TRBV5-5 and TRBJ2-3, reads DAGVTQSPTHLIKTRGQQVTLRCSPISGHKSVSWYQQVLGQGPQFIFQYYEKEERGRGNFPDRFSARQFPNYSSELNVNALLLGDSALYLCASSSGRTSGIFAQYFGPGTRLTVL.

This chain links TRBV9 with TRBJ1-5, with a tentative D call TRBD1 (5 bases). The germline gives CDR1 SGDLS, CDR2 YYNGEE. Trimming removed 0 bases from V and 7 bases from J, with 11 bases in between. The CDR3 contains 14 residues. The CDR3 nucleotides read TGTGCCAGCAGCGTAGAAGGAGGGGCCCAGCCCCAGCATTTT. Its translation is CASSVEGGAQPQHF. Looking up the rest from reference TRBV9 and TRBJ1-5 gives the full variable domain: DSGVTQTPKHLITATGQRVTLRCSPRSGDLSVYWYQQSLDQGLQFLIQYYNGEERAKGNILERFSAQQFPDLHSELNLSSLELGDSALYFCASSVEGGAQPQHFGDGTRLSIL.

This chain connects TRBV9 to TRBJ2-5; 8 nucleotides line up with TRBD2. J gave up 3 bases and V 0 bases, and 4 bases lay outside the gene matches. Germline assignment: CDR1 SGDLS and CDR2 YYNGEE. The CDR3 spans 15 residues. Here the CDR3 DNA reads TGTGCCAGCAGCGTAGGGACTAGCCCGGAAGAGACCCAGTACTTC. It specifies CASSVGTSPEETQYF.

The rearrangement joins TRBV6-6 to TRBJ2-7; TRBD2 is a possible D gene (6 bases). The ends were cut back, 5 bases at V and 7 bases at J, with 12 bases in the middle. Germline CDR1 is MNHNY and CDR2 is SVGAGI (reference sequence). The CDR3 runs 12 residues. The CDR3 nucleotides are TGTGCCAGCAGTCCTCCTGCGGGGGAGCAGTACTTC. Protein: CASSPPAGEQYF.

This chain links TRBV2 with TRBJ1-5, with a weak D call TRBD1 (5 bases). This CDR3 comprises 16 residues. The germline V gene has CDR1 SNHLY and CDR2 FYNNEI. Trimming took off 6 bases at V and 3 bases at J, with 18 bases between the two ends. Here the CDR3 reads CASSHTPGALNQPQHF. The DNA of the CDR3 is TGTGCCAGCAGCCATACCCCCGGGGCCCTCAATCAGCCCCAGCATTTT.

The genes are TRBV27 and TRBJ2-2; D may correspond to TRBD1 or TRBD2 (5 bases each). CDR3 length: 20 amino acids. In germline, CDR1 is MNHEY, CDR2 SMNVEV (reference sequence). Trimming stripped 2 bases from V and 7 bases from J, with 29 bases between. Here the CDR3 DNA reads TGTGCCAGCAGTTTAGGGGTAAGTAGGGACGCTCCCCCTTACGGCGGGGAGCTGTTTTTT. Amino acids: CASSLGVSRDAPPYGGELFF.

V and J are TRBV6-5 and TRBJ1-2, with D tentatively TRBD1 (5 bases). This CDR3 contains 15 residues. The V end was cut by 5 bases, the J end by 5 bases, with 18 bases between. Per the germline V gene, CDR1 is MNHEY and CDR2 is SVGAGI. DNA for the CDR3: TGTGCCAGCAGTGCGCGGGGGGAGGGCCCTTATGGCTACACCTTC. Protein product: CASSARGEGPYGYTF.

As to this clone: The same CDR3 can be traced to other DNA sequences in this sample. V gene TRBV7-9 combines with J gene TRBJ1-1, with 7 bases lining up with TRBD1. CDR1 and CDR2 (germline): SEHNR, FQNEAQ (reference sequence). The CDR3 length is 14 residues. Trimming cost V 5 bases and J 0 bases; bases outside gene matches: 3. The CDR3 nucleotides read TGTGCCAGCAGCCAACAGGGGCTGAACACTGAAGCTTTCTTT. Residues: CASSQQGLNTEAFF.

About this clone itself: The sample contains more than one DNA sequence encoding this CDR3. The genes are TRBV6-6 and TRBJ2-7; D unresolved. Germline CDR1 is MNHNY and CDR2 is SVGAGI (reference sequence). The CDR3 runs 11 residues. V lost 5 bases and J 3 bases, leaving 5 bases between the germline ends. The CDR3 DNA reads as TGTGCCAGCAGTCGCGACTACGAGCAGTACTTC. Translation: CASSRDYEQYF.

The rearrangement links TRBV28 to TRBJ2-7; D ambiguous. In germline, CDR1 is MDHEN, CDR2 SYDVKM. The CDR3 length is 11 residues. Trimming took 4 bases from V and 6 from J, leaving 7 bases between them. The CDR3 protein is CASSSMGEQYF. The CDR3 bases are TGTGCCAGCAGTTCGATGGGCGAGCAGTACTTC.

On this clone itself: One end of the junction fails to match germline, which may point to a read error. V gene TRBV30 combines with J gene TRBJ1-1; tentatively, D is TRBD1 (6 bases). Germline CDR1 is GTSNPN and CDR2 is SVGIG (reference sequence). The CDR3 is made up of 11 amino acids. CDR3 nucleotides: TGTGCCTGGAGTGTAGGGGGGAGTACTATCTTT. It is translated as CAWSVGGSTIF. Using reference TRBV30 and TRBJ1-1 for the parts outside the CDR3, the full variable domain is SQTIHQWPATLVQPVGSPLSLECTVEGTSNPNLYWYRQAAGRGLQLLFYSVGIGQISSEVPQNLSASRPQDRQFILSSKKLLLSDSGFYLCAWSVGGSTIFGQGTRLTVV.

The chain links TRBV4-1 to TRBJ2-7; 10 nucleotides line up with TRBD2. Germline CDR1 and CDR2: MGHRA and YSYEKL. The V segment lost 1 base and the J segment 7 bases; nucleotides outside the gene matches: 10. This CDR3 has 16 amino acids. The CDR3: CASSQAGRAGGQEQYF. CDR3 nucleotide sequence: TGCGCCAGCAGCCAAGCGGGGCGAGCGGGGGGGCAAGAGCAGTACTTC.

The chain employs TRBV2 and TRBJ1-1; 9 bases align to TRBD1. This CDR3 region has 14 residues. CDR1 is SNHLY and CDR2 is FYNNEI in the germline V gene. The J segment lost 5 bases and the V segment lost 6 bases, leaving 7 bases of the junction unmatched. CDR3 loop: CASRDTGGQTEAFF. The DNA of the CDR3 is TGTGCCAGCAGAGATACAGGGGGCCAGACTGAAGCTTTCTTT.

This clone was picked up one time. The gene calls are TRBV27 and TRBJ2-3; TRBD2 matches 12 bases. CDR3 length: 22 amino acids. Germline CDR1 MNHEY, CDR2 SMNVEV (reference sequence). V dropped 5 bases and J dropped 2; count of bases not matched to a gene: 23. The CDR3 DNA follows: TGTGCCAGCAGTACGCTAGCGGGAGGGCCCCGTTTTGAACCCCTCCACACAGATACGCAGTATTTT. It is translated as CASSTLAGGPRFEPLHTDTQYF.

The chain carries TRBV7-6 and TRBJ2-2; possibly TRBD1 for D (5 bases). CDR1 is SGHVS and CDR2 is FNYEAQ in the germline V gene. V lost 5 bases to trimming and J lost 7 bases, with 8 bases between them. CDR3 size: 12 residues. The CDR3 here is CASSLRDGELFF. For the CDR3, the DNA is TGTGCCAGCAGCCTCAGGGACGGGGAGCTGTTTTTT.

V usage is TRBV5-1 and J usage is TRBJ2-1, with D possibly TRBD1 on 6 matching bases. V was clipped by 0 bases and J by 5 bases, with 12 bases between them. Germline V gene sequence: CDR1 SGHRS, CDR2 YFSETQ. This CDR3 is built from 15 residues. The CDR3 is CASSLASGAHNEQFF. Here the CDR3 DNA reads TGCGCCAGCAGCTTGGCCTCAGGGGCCCACAATGAGCAGTTCTTC.

This chain links TRBV5-1 with TRBJ2-3; TRBD2 agrees at 11 bases. CDR3 size: 15 residues. CDR1 and CDR2 (germline): SGHRS, YFSETQ. V lost 3 bases, J lost 4 bases, and 4 bases stayed unmatched. Here the CDR3 DNA reads TGCGCCAGCAGCTCCGTAGCGGGGGGGCCAGATACGCAGTATTTT. Protein sequence: CASSSVAGGPDTQYF.

Points on this clone: Other DNA sequences in this specimen translate into the identical CDR3. The chain is built from TRBV5-1 and TRBJ2-7, with TRBD1 identical over 10 bases. Germline V CDR1 and CDR2: SGHRS, YFSETQ. This CDR3 is built from 15 residues. J was trimmed by 7 bases and V by 4 bases; bases with no gene match: 11. This chain's CDR3 is CASSPRTGGSGEQYF. DNA of the CDR3: TGCGCCAGCAGCCCTCGGACAGGGGGAAGTGGTGAGCAGTACTTC.